This TCR beta chain was sequenced during a study of Graves' ophthalmopathy and Graves' hyperthyroidism. RNA transcripts were the template, and TCR beta CDR3 regions were amplified from them. First-round RT-PCR relied on HTBI primers, and a second-round multiplex PCR came next. TCRdb re-called the multiplex PCR reads with MiXCR, one entry per CDR3 protein. Of 500,000 to 800,000 distinct CDR3 sequences listed, over 40% were seen once; the top ten hold 3% to 3.5%. V lost 2 bases to trimming and J lost 3 bases; unmatched junction nucleotides: 9. The V gene's germline CDR1 is SGHTA and CDR2 FQGNSA. This CDR3 spans 18 amino acids.

The source of this sequence is an adult man with Graves' ophthalmopathy. This chain joins TRBV7-2 and TRBJ2-2; 10 bases agree with TRBD2. Sequenced input: peripheral blood. The CDR3 here is CASSLIGVLAGDTGELFF. The DNA for the CDR3 is TGTGCCAGCAGCTTAATCGGCGTGCTAGCGGGGGACACCGGGGAGCTGTTTTTT.